The 27 T cell receptor beta chains presented below share a single source sample, sequenced in a study of shared clonotypes between healthy human individuals. Naive CD8 cells comprised CD45RO-negative, CCR7-positively selected cells, excluding terminally differentiated effector memory CD45RA+ cells. The method was immunoSEQ multiplex PCR; TCRdb's version includes in-frame clones alone and lacks a portion of them. The table lists millions of clones, 85% to 95% of them singletons. The material sequenced was naive CD8+ T cells from PBMCs. Receptors were obtained from a man aged 18 to 30 in good health. Some clones in this sample may be carry-over from other donors' samples.

The chain recombines TRBV27 with TRBJ1-5, with D maybe TRBD1 (5 bases). Germline lookup yields CDR1 MNHEY and CDR2 SMNVEV (reference sequence). The CDR3 is made up of 18 amino acids. V was clipped by 6 bases and J by 3 bases, with 24 bases between them. CDR3 nucleotide sequence: TGTGCCAGCAGCCCCCGAGTGGGGGTCCCCGACCCCAATCAGCCCCAGCATTTT. It codes for CASSPRVGVPDPNQPQHF.

V is TRBV18 and J is TRBJ2-7; D remains ambiguous. The CDR3 runs 13 residues. V shed 5 bases and J shed 1 base, with 9 bases lying between them. Germline CDR1 KGHSH, CDR2 LQKENI. The CDR3 loop reads CASSAPESYEQYF. In nucleotides, the CDR3 is TGTGCCAGCTCAGCCCCAGAGTCCTACGAGCAGTACTTC.

The chain joins TRBV27 to TRBJ1-1; TRBD1 agrees at 7 bases. This CDR3 is built from 14 residues. Germline-derived CDR1 and CDR2 are MNHEY and SMNVEV (reference sequence). V was pared by 5 bases and J by 2 bases, with 5 bases of the junction left unmatched. The CDR3 coding sequence is TGTGCCAGCAGTGACAGGGACCTTAACACTGAAGCTTTCTTT. It specifies CASSDRDLNTEAFF.

Comment on this clone: The junction differs from germline at one of its ends, possibly a read error. The chain carries TRBV28 and TRBJ1-2; 7 bases are shared with TRBD1. Germline V gene lookup returns CDR1 MDHEN and CDR2 SYDVKM. The CDR3 is 14 residues long. The CDR3 region has the DNA TGTGCCACCTCGGGACAGACTGACCTATGGAAGGGCGCCTTC. This gives the protein CATSGQTDLWKGAF.

V usage is TRBV27 and J usage is TRBJ2-3, with a tentative D call TRBD2 (6 bases). Deletions cut 10 bases from V and 5 bases from J, with 10 bases between. The V gene's germline CDR1 is MNHEY and CDR2 SMNVEV (reference sequence). This CDR3 is built from 11 residues. The CDR3 DNA reads TGTGCCACCCGGCGGGGAGATACGCAGTATTTT. Its translation: CATRRGDTQYF.

In the case of this clone: Sequence at one end of the junction differs from germline and may be a read error. The chain recombines TRBV27 with TRBJ1-1, with D perhaps matching TRBD1 (5 bases). The CDR3 contains 13 residues. Germline CDR1 MNHEY, CDR2 SMNVEV (reference sequence). The CDR3 DNA sequence: TGTGCCAGCAGTTCGACAGCGAACCCTGAAGCTTTCTTT. It specifies CASSSTANPEAFF.

This clone was counted once. The chain uses TRBV4-3 and TRBJ2-1, with 9 bases aligning to TRBD2. V lost 0 bases, J lost 4 bases, and 4 bases stayed unmatched. The CDR3 runs to 16 residues. Germline values: CDR1 LGHNA, CDR2 YSLEER. As DNA, the CDR3 is TGCGCCAGCAGCCAAGATTTTAGCGGGGGTTACAATGAGCAGTTCTTC. Its protein is CASSQDFSGGYNEQFF.

For this clone: Other DNA sequences within the sample encode an identical CDR3. The V and J genes are TRBV7-8 and TRBJ1-5, with a possible D match to TRBD1 (6 bases). From germline, CDR1 is SGHVS and CDR2 FQNEAQ. CDR3 length: 14 residues. The V gene lost 1 base and the J gene lost 4 bases, with 8 bases spanning the gap. CDR3 sequence: CASSLVRGNQPQHF. The CDR3 DNA follows: TGTGCCAGCAGCTTAGTCAGGGGAAATCAGCCCCAGCATTTT.

The chain links TRBV10-3 to TRBJ2-1; D unclear. Trimming took 0 bases from V and 9 from J, leaving 6 bases between them. CDR3 size: 12 residues. CDR1 and CDR2 (germline): ENHRY, SYGVKD. CDR3 amino acids: CAISESTAEQFF. The CDR3 coding sequence is TGTGCCATCAGTGAGTCGACCGCTGAGCAGTTCTTC.

This sequence joins TRBV15 and TRBJ2-7; no definite D call. The CDR3 length is 15 residues. Germline values: CDR1 LNHNV, CDR2 YYDKDF (reference sequence). V was shortened by 5 bases and J by 0 bases, with 14 bases between the two germline ends. The CDR3 loop reads CATSEESESSYEQYF. In DNA form, the CDR3 reads TGTGCCACCAGCGAGGAGTCGGAGAGCTCCTACGAGCAGTACTTC.

V usage is TRBV7-9 and J usage is TRBJ2-5; D assignment may be TRBD1 or TRBD2 (6 bases each). The assigned J gene may be wrong: the sequence end matches TRBJ2-7 better. Looked up from germline, CDR1 is SEHNR and CDR2 is FQNEAQ (reference sequence). The CDR3 has 16 residues. The CDR3 loop reads CASSSPLEGGPYEQYF. In DNA, the CDR3 is TGTGCCAGCAGCTCCCCTCTTGAGGGGGGTCCCTACGAGCAGTACTTC.

The gene calls are TRBV9 and TRBJ2-7; possible D gene TRBD2, 6 bases. Germline assignment: CDR1 SGDLS and CDR2 YYNGEE. With 3 bases removed from V and 0 bases from J, the gap between germline ends came to 13 bases. This CDR3 comprises 15 residues. DNA for the CDR3: TGTGCCAGCAGCGGAGGTGGGAGGCCCTCCTACGAGCAGTACTTC. This gives the protein CASSGGGRPSYEQYF.

The chain uses TRBV28 and TRBJ2-3; D is perhaps TRBD1 (6 bases). V dropped 7 bases and J dropped 2 bases, with 13 bases sitting between them. Germline V CDR1 and CDR2: MDHEN, SYDVKM. This CDR3 has 14 amino acids. CDR3 coding DNA: TGTGCCAGCAACCTCCGGACAGACACAGATACGCAGTATTTT. This sequence encodes CASNLRTDTDTQYF. Combining the CDR3 with reference TRBV28 and TRBJ2-3 gives the whole variable domain DVKVTQSSRYLVKRTGEKVFLECVQDMDHENMFWYRQDPGLGLRLIYFSYDVKMKEKGDIPEGYSVSREKKERFSLILESASTNQTSMYLCASNLRTDTDTQYFGPGTRLTVL.

The chain couples TRBV19 to TRBJ2-1; 14 nucleotides match TRBD2. The V segment lost 6 bases and the J segment 0 bases; nucleotides outside the gene matches: 7. Germline V gene data show CDR1 as LNHDA and CDR2 as SQIVND (reference sequence). CDR3 size: 18 residues. CDR3 sequence: CASSKTSGRESSYNEQFF. The DNA of the CDR3 is TGTGCCAGTAGCAAGACTAGCGGGAGGGAGAGCTCCTACAATGAGCAGTTCTTC.

The chain employs TRBV5-5 and TRBJ1-4; D call uncertain. Trimming shortened V by 3 bases and J by 8 bases, and 14 bases separated the two germline ends. CDR3 length: 14 amino acids. In germline, CDR1 is SGHKS, CDR2 YYEKEE (reference sequence). The CDR3 region is CASSSLGSREKLFF. For the CDR3, the DNA is TGTGCCAGCAGCTCACTCGGATCCCGCGAAAAACTGTTTTTT. The complete variable domain, with remaining parts taken from reference TRBV5-5 and TRBJ1-4, reads DAGVTQSPTHLIKTRGQQVTLRCSPISGHKSVSWYQQVLGQGPQFIFQYYEKEERGRGNFPDRFSARQFPNYSSELNVNALLLGDSALYLCASSSLGSREKLFFGSGTQLSVL.

This clone was seen a handful of times. The chain carries TRBV13 and TRBJ1-1, with D hard to call. The V end lost 0 bases, the J end lost 7 bases, and 9 bases lay between the germline ends. Germline CDR1 reads PRHDT; CDR2 reads FYEKMQ (reference sequence). The CDR3 loop spans 13 amino acids. The CDR3 bases are TGTGCCAGCAGCTTAGGGCCACTCAATGAAGCTTTCTTT. Protein product: CASSLGPLNEAFF.

The gene calls are TRBV14 and TRBJ2-3; 9 bases fit TRBD2. The CDR3 extends over 17 amino acids. CDR1 is SGHDN and CDR2 is FVKESK in the germline V gene. With 4 bases clipped from V and 3 bases from J, the junction kept 11 bases outside the gene matches. CDR3 residues: CASSLNRLAVWTDTQYF. The CDR3 bases are TGTGCCAGCAGCCTAAACCGACTAGCGGTGTGGACAGATACGCAGTATTTT.

Notes on this clone: The identical CDR3 is also encoded by other nucleotide sequences in the sample. The chain is built from TRBV28 and TRBJ2-7, with a possible D match to TRBD1 (6 bases). Germline V gene sequence: CDR1 MDHEN, CDR2 SYDVKM. Trimming stripped 6 bases from V and 2 bases from J, with 11 bases between. This CDR3 is 13 amino acids long. The CDR3 DNA sequence: TGTGCCAGCAGCCAGGGACAAACCTACGAGCAGTACTTC. It specifies CASSQGQTYEQYF.

J is TRBJ2-1 and V is TRBV2; tentatively, D is TRBD2 (6 bases). Germline-derived CDR1 and CDR2 are SNHLY and FYNNEI. The V end was cut by 2 bases, the J end by 7 bases, with 18 bases between. The CDR3 runs 16 residues. The CDR3 is CASSESSGRSWNEQFF. In DNA form, the CDR3 reads TGTGCCAGCAGTGAATCCAGCGGGCGGTCGTGGAATGAGCAGTTCTTC.

The chain is built from TRBV4-2 and TRBJ2-3; 10 bases line up with TRBD2. Per the germline V gene, CDR1 is LGHNA and CDR2 is YNFKEQ. The CDR3 runs to 16 residues. V lost 5 bases and J lost 4; bases outside the gene matches: 9. The CDR3 reads CASSSKAGGLADTQYF. CDR3 nucleotides: TGTGCCAGCAGCTCAAAAGCGGGAGGGTTGGCAGATACGCAGTATTTT.

This clone appeared once. The V gene is TRBV19, the J gene TRBJ1-5; maybe TRBD1 (5 bases). V gave up 3 bases and J gave up 3 bases, with 9 bases separating them. CDR1 and CDR2 (germline): LNHDA, SQIVND (reference sequence). CDR3 size: 14 residues. CDR3 nucleotides: TGTGCCAGTAGTATTCGGGGGTTCAATCAGCCCCAGCATTTT. Residues: CASSIRGFNQPQHF.

CDR3 sequence: CASSRRGATNEKLFF. The CDR3 DNA reads TGTGCCAGCAGCCGACGAGGGGCAACTAATGAAAAACTGTTTTTT. The rearrangement links TRBV11-2 to TRBJ1-4; D might be TRBD1 (5 bases). CDR1 is SGHAT, CDR2 FQNNGV, per germline. Deletions cut 5 bases from V and 0 bases from J, with 10 bases between. CDR3 length: 15 amino acids.

The chain carries TRBV28 and TRBJ1-5; no definite D call. The germline V gene has CDR1 MDHEN and CDR2 SYDVKM. This CDR3 region has 17 residues. Trimming removed 2 bases from V and 2 bases from J, with 16 bases in between. The CDR3 region has the DNA TGTGCCAGCAGTTTACCAACAGACGTGGTGGGCAATCAGCCCCAGCATTTT. It translates to CASSLPTDVVGNQPQHF.

The genes are TRBV5-1 and TRBJ2-1, with a weak D call TRBD2 (5 bases). The CDR3 spans 14 residues. The V gene's germline CDR1 is SGHRS and CDR2 YFSETQ. V dropped 1 base and J dropped 8 bases, with 13 bases sitting between them. The CDR3 loop reads CASSLFSDWDEQFF. The CDR3 DNA is TGCGCCAGCAGCTTGTTTTCGGACTGGGATGAGCAGTTCTTC.

This clone was seen a handful of times. The chain has TRBV7-6 and TRBJ2-2, with 10 nucleotides matching TRBD2. The CDR3 is 17 amino acids. V trimming: 2 bases; J trimming: 6 bases; junction bases outside the gene matches: 9. Germline values: CDR1 SGHVS, CDR2 FNYEAQ. CDR3 residues: CASSLILAGDGAGELFF. Here the CDR3 DNA reads TGTGCCAGCAGCTTAATCCTAGCGGGAGACGGGGCCGGGGAGCTGTTTTTT.

V is TRBV9 and J is TRBJ1-3; D is possibly TRBD1 (5 bases). The V and J ends lost 4 bases and 7 bases respectively, with 21 bases between them. The CDR3 has 16 residues. Germline V gene sequence: CDR1 SGDLS, CDR2 YYNGEE. DNA for the CDR3: TGTGCCAGCAGCCCCCACGGTGCCAGGGATCGGAACACCATATATTTT. Residues: CASSPHGARDRNTIYF. Using reference TRBV9 and TRBJ1-3 for the parts outside the CDR3, the full variable domain is DSGVTQTPKHLITATGQRVTLRCSPRSGDLSVYWYQQSLDQGLQFLIQYYNGEERAKGNILERFSAQQFPDLHSELNLSSLELGDSALYFCASSPHGARDRNTIYFGEGSWLTVV.

The rearrangement links TRBV6-1 to TRBJ1-5; D is perhaps TRBD1 (6 bases). V dropped 3 bases and J dropped 10 bases, with 16 bases sitting between them. This CDR3 contains 14 residues. CDR1 and CDR2 from the germline V gene are MNHNS and SASEGT. The CDR3 coding sequence is TGTGCCAGCAGTGATGCGTCAGGGACACGTCCCCAGCATTTT. Protein sequence: CASSDASGTRPQHF.